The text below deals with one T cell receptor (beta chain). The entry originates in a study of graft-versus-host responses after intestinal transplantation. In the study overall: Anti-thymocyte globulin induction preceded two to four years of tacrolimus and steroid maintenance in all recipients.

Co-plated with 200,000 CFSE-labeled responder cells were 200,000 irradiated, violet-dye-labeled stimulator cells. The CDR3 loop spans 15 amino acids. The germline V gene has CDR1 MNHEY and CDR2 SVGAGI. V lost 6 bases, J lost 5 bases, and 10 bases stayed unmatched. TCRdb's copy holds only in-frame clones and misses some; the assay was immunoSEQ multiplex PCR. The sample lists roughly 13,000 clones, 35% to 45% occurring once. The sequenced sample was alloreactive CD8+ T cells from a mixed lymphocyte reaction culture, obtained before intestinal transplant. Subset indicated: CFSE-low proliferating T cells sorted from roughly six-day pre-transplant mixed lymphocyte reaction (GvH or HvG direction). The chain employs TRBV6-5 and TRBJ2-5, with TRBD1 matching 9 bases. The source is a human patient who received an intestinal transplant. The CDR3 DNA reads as TGTGCCAGCAGGGAGCCGGGGACAGGGAAGGAGACCCAGTACTTC. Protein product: CASREPGTGKETQYF.